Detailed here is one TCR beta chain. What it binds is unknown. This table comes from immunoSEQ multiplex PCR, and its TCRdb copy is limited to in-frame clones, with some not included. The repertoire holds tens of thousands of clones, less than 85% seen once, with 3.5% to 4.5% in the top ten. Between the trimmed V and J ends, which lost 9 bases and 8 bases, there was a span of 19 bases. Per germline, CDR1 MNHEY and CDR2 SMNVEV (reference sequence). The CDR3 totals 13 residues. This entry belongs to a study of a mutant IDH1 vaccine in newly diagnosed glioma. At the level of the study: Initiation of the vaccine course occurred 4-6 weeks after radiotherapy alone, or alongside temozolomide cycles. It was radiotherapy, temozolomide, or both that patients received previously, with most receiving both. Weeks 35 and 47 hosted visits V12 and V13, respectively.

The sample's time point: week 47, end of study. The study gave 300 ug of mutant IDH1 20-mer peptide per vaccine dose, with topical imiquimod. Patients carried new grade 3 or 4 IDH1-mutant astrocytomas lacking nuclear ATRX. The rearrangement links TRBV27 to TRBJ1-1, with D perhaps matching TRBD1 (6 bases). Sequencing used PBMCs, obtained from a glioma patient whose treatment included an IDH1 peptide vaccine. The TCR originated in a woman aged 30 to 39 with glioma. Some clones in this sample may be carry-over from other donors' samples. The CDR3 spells CASQRGGLGEAFF. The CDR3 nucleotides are TGTGCCAGTCAGCGAGGGGGGCTGGGGGAAGCTTTCTTT.